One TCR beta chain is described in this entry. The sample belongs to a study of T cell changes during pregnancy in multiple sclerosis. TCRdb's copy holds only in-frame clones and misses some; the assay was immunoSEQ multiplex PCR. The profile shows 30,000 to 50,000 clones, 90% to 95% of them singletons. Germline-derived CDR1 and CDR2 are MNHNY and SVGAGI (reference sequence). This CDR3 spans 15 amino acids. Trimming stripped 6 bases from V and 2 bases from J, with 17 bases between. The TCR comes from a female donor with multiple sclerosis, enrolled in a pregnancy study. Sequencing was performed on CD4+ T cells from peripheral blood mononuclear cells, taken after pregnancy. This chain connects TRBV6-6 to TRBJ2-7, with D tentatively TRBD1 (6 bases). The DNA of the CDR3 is TGTGCCAGCAGGAGACCTTCGGGACAAACCTACGAGCAGTACTTC. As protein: CASRRPSGQTYEQYF.